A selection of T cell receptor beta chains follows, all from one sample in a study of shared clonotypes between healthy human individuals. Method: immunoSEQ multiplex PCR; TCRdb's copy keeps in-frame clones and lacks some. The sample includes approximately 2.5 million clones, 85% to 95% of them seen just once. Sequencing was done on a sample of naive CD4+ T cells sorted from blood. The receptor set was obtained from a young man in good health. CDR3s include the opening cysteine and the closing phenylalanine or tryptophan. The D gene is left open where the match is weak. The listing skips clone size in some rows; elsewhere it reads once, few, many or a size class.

CDR3 DNA: TGCGCCAGCAGTGAGTTTCGGGGGGCGCCGAATCAGCCCCAGCATTTT
CDR3 protein: CASSEFRGAPNQPQHF
D gene: NA
J gene: TRBJ1-5
CDR3 length: 16
V gene: TRBV10-2
clone size: NA

CDR3 DNA: TGTGCCAGCAGCTTGGCCGAGGGACAGGGACCGGTTTTCTTT
CDR3 protein: CASSLAEGQGPVFF
D gene: TRBD1
J gene: TRBJ1-1
CDR3 length: 14
V gene: TRBV5-4
clone size: NA

CDR3 DNA: TGCAGTGCTTACCCTTTAGATACGCAGTATTTT
CDR3 protein: CSAYPLDTQYF
D gene: NA
J gene: TRBJ2-3
CDR3 length: 11
V gene: TRBV20-1
clone size: NA

CDR3 DNA: TGTGCCACCAGCAGAGACCCAACTAATGAAAAACTGTTTTTT
CDR3 protein: CATSRDPTNEKLFF
D gene: NA
J gene: TRBJ1-4
CDR3 length: 14
V gene: TRBV15
clone size: NA

CDR3 DNA: TGTGCCAGCACGAAGGGGACAGAAAACACTGAAGCTTTCTTT
CDR3 protein: CASTKGTENTEAFF
D gene: TRBD1
J gene: TRBJ1-1
CDR3 length: 14
V gene: TRBV9
clone size: few

CDR3 DNA: TGCGCCAGCAGCCAAGGCCGGACAGGGGACGCCGGGGAGCTGTTTTTT
CDR3 protein: CASSQGRTGDAGELFF
D gene: TRBD1
J gene: TRBJ2-2
CDR3 length: 16
V gene: TRBV4-3
clone size: NA

CDR3 DNA: TGCGCCAGCTCCAGGACAGGAAATTCACCCCTCCACTTT
CDR3 protein: CASSRTGNSPLHF
D gene: TRBD1
J gene: TRBJ1-6
CDR3 length: 13
V gene: TRBV10-1
clone size: NA

CDR3 DNA: TGTGCCAGCAGTGATGGGCGGAGCTCCTATAATTCACCCCTCCACTTT
CDR3 protein: CASSDGRSSYNSPLHF
D gene: NA
J gene: TRBJ1-6
CDR3 length: 16
V gene: TRBV2
clone size: NA

CDR3 DNA: TGTGCCATCAGTGGGGGTATGGAGCCCCAGCATTTT
CDR3 protein: CAISGGMEPQHF
D gene: NA
J gene: TRBJ1-5
CDR3 length: 12
V gene: TRBV10-3
clone size: NA

CDR3 DNA: TGTGCCAGCAGGGTTTTCGGGGGTGGGCAGCCCCAGCATTTT
CDR3 protein: CASRVFGGGQPQHF
D gene: NA
J gene: TRBJ1-5
CDR3 length: 14
V gene: TRBV27
clone size: NA

CDR3 DNA: TGTGCCAGCAGTTACAGGCAGCCCTACGATAGGACTGAAGCTTTCTTT
CDR3 protein: CASSYRQPYDRTEAFF
D gene: NA
J gene: TRBJ1-1
CDR3 length: 16
V gene: TRBV6-6
clone size: NA

CDR3 DNA: TGTGCCAGCTCACCACCGGGAGCTAACAATGAGCAGTTCTTC
CDR3 protein: CASSPPGANNEQFF
D gene: NA
J gene: TRBJ2-1
CDR3 length: 14
V gene: TRBV18
clone size: once

CDR3 DNA: TGTGCCACCGGGACAGGGTGGTATAACGAGCAGTACTTC
CDR3 protein: CATGTGWYNEQYF
D gene: TRBD1
J gene: TRBJ2-7
CDR3 length: 13
V gene: TRBV7-9
clone size: NA

CDR3 DNA: TGCGCCAGCAAATCGGGGAACGGTGAGCAGTTCTTC
CDR3 protein: CASKSGNGEQFF
D gene: NA
J gene: TRBJ2-1
CDR3 length: 12
V gene: TRBV10-2
clone size: NA

CDR3 DNA: TGTGCCAGCAGCTCGACCCCTCTAGAGACCCAGTACTTC
CDR3 protein: CASSSTPLETQYF
D gene: NA
J gene: TRBJ2-5
CDR3 length: 13
V gene: TRBV7-9
clone size: NA

CDR3 DNA: TGTGCCTGGAGTGTTTGGGGGGGTTACGAGCAGTACTTC
CDR3 protein: CAWSVWGGYEQYF
D gene: TRBD2
J gene: TRBJ2-7
CDR3 length: 13
V gene: TRBV30
clone size: NA

CDR3 DNA: TGCGCCAGCAGCCAAGATTTTGCTTTCTTT
CDR3 protein: CASSQDFAFF
D gene: NA
J gene: TRBJ1-1
CDR3 length: 10
V gene: TRBV7-9
clone size: NA

CDR3 DNA: TGCGCCAGCAGCCAAGCGCAGCGGGAAGAGACCCAGTACTTC
CDR3 protein: CASSQAQREETQYF
D gene: NA
J gene: TRBJ2-5
CDR3 length: 14
V gene: TRBV4-1
clone size: NA

CDR3 DNA: TGTGCCAGCAGCACACAGCCACTAGATTCACCCCTCCACTTT
CDR3 protein: CASSTQPLDSPLHF
D gene: NA
J gene: TRBJ1-6
CDR3 length: 14
V gene: TRBV6-5
clone size: NA

CDR3 DNA: TGTGCCAGTAGTACCCGACAGGCCTTCTATGGCTACACCTTC
CDR3 protein: CASSTRQAFYGYTF
D gene: NA
J gene: TRBJ1-2
CDR3 length: 14
V gene: TRBV19
clone size: NA

CDR3 DNA: TGTGCCAGTAAGTCCGGGGCCCTTTCTTTGAACACTGAAGCTTTCTTT
CDR3 protein: CASKSGALSLNTEAFF
D gene: NA
J gene: TRBJ1-1
CDR3 length: 16
V gene: TRBV19
clone size: once

CDR3 DNA: TGCGCCAGCAGCCAAGAAGCGGGGGCCTTCACCGGGGAGCTGTTTTTT
CDR3 protein: CASSQEAGAFTGELFF
D gene: TRBD2
J gene: TRBJ2-2
CDR3 length: 16
V gene: TRBV4-3
clone size: NA

CDR3 DNA: TGCGCCAGCAGCTTGGGGGAGGGACCCTACGAGCAGTACTTC
CDR3 protein: CASSLGEGPYEQYF
D gene: TRBD2
J gene: TRBJ2-7
CDR3 length: 14
V gene: TRBV5-1
clone size: NA

CDR3 DNA: TGTGCCAGCACGGAGCGACCACCCCTCCACTTT
CDR3 protein: CASTERPPLHF
D gene: NA
J gene: TRBJ1-6
CDR3 length: 11
V gene: TRBV2
clone size: NA

CDR3 DNA: TGCGCCAGCAGTCAAACGTGTAAGGGACCCCTTAACACCATATATTTT
CDR3 protein: CASSQTCKGPLNTIYF
D gene: NA
J gene: TRBJ1-3
CDR3 length: 16
V gene: TRBV23-1
clone size: NA

CDR3 DNA: TGTGCCAGCAGTCCTCGACAGAATTATGGCTACACCTTC
CDR3 protein: CASSPRQNYGYTF
D gene: NA
J gene: TRBJ1-2
CDR3 length: 13
V gene: TRBV6-5
clone size: NA

CDR3 DNA: TGCAGTGCTAGGCGACAGGGAATCGTCGCTTTT
CDR3 protein: CSARRQGIVAF
D gene: TRBD1
J gene: TRBJ2-3
CDR3 length: 11
V gene: TRBV20-1
clone size: NA

CDR3 DNA: TGCGCCAGCAGTGAGTCCGCGCGGTTGTATGGCTACACCTTC
CDR3 protein: CASSESARLYGYTF
D gene: NA
J gene: TRBJ1-2
CDR3 length: 14
V gene: TRBV10-2
clone size: few

CDR3 DNA: TGTGCCAACAGCTTAGCCGGGTATGAAGCTTTCTTT
CDR3 protein: CANSLAGYEAFF
D gene: NA
J gene: TRBJ1-1
CDR3 length: 12
V gene: TRBV11-2
clone size: NA

CDR3 DNA: TGTGCCAGCAGCTCCAATGGGGGGCCTAGCTACGAGCAGTACTTC
CDR3 protein: CASSSNGGPSYEQYF
D gene: NA
J gene: TRBJ2-7
CDR3 length: 15
V gene: TRBV5-6
clone size: NA

CDR3 DNA: TGTGCCAGCAGCTTAGCCACTAGCGGGGGAAACTCCTACAATGAGCAGTTCTTC
CDR3 protein: CASSLATSGGNSYNEQFF
D gene: TRBD2
J gene: TRBJ2-1
CDR3 length: 18
V gene: TRBV7-8
clone size: NA

CDR3 DNA: TGCAGTGCTAGAGTGCAAGAGACCCAGTACTTC
CDR3 protein: CSARVQETQYF
D gene: NA
J gene: TRBJ2-5
CDR3 length: 11
V gene: TRBV20-1
clone size: NA

CDR3 DNA: TGTGCCAGCTCACCAGGGCGGGACCAGGACTATGGCTACACCTTC
CDR3 protein: CASSPGRDQDYGYTF
D gene: NA
J gene: TRBJ1-2
CDR3 length: 15
V gene: TRBV18
clone size: NA

CDR3 DNA: TGCAGCGTTGAAGACAGGGGGCCCAATGAGCAGTTCTTC
CDR3 protein: CSVEDRGPNEQFF
D gene: TRBD1
J gene: TRBJ2-1
CDR3 length: 13
V gene: TRBV29-1
clone size: NA

CDR3 DNA: TGTGCCAGTAGTATAGACCTCGTAGACACCGGGGAGCTGTTTTTT
CDR3 protein: CASSIDLVDTGELFF
D gene: NA
J gene: TRBJ2-2
CDR3 length: 15
V gene: TRBV19
clone size: once

CDR3 DNA: TGCGCCAGCAGTACCGGACTAGCGGTCTACGAGCAGTACTTC
CDR3 protein: CASSTGLAVYEQYF
D gene: TRBD2
J gene: TRBJ2-7
CDR3 length: 14
V gene: TRBV4-1
clone size: NA

CDR3 DNA: TGCAGCGTTGAAGACTATGGCTACACCTTC
CDR3 protein: CSVEDYGYTF
D gene: NA
J gene: TRBJ1-2
CDR3 length: 10
V gene: TRBV29-1
clone size: once

CDR3 DNA: TGTGCCAGCAGTGCGGGGGGAATTGAGACCCAGTACTTC
CDR3 protein: CASSAGGIETQYF
D gene: TRBD2
J gene: TRBJ2-5
CDR3 length: 13
V gene: TRBV2
clone size: once

CDR3 DNA: TGCGCCAGCAGCCAAGAGACCTGGACTAGTCCCTACGAGCAGTACTTC
CDR3 protein: CASSQETWTSPYEQYF
D gene: TRBD2
J gene: TRBJ2-7
CDR3 length: 16
V gene: TRBV4-1
clone size: NA

CDR3 DNA: TGTGCCAGCAGCGCCCACAGGGTACGAACCGGGGAGCTGTTTTTT
CDR3 protein: CASSAHRVRTGELFF
D gene: NA
J gene: TRBJ2-2
CDR3 length: 15
V gene: TRBV9
clone size: NA

CDR3 DNA: TGCGCCAGCAGCTTACCGGGACAGGGGGTCACCTACGAGCAGTACTTC
CDR3 protein: CASSLPGQGVTYEQYF
D gene: TRBD1
J gene: TRBJ2-7
CDR3 length: 16
V gene: TRBV5-1
clone size: once